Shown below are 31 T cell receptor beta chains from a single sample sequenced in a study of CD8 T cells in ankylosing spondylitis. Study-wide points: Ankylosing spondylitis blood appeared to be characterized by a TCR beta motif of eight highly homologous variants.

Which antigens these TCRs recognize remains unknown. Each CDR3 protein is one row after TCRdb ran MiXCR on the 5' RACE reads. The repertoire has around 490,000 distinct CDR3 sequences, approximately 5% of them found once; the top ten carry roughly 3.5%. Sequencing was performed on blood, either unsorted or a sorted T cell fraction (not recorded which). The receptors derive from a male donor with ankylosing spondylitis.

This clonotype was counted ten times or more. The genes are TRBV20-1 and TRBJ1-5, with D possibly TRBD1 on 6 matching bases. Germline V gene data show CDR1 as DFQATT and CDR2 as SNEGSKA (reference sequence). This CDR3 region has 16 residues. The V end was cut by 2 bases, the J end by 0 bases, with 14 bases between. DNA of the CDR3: TGCAGTGCTAGACCGGGGGGCCCCCTTAGCAATCAGCCCCAGCATTTT. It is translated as CSARPGGPLSNQPQHF.

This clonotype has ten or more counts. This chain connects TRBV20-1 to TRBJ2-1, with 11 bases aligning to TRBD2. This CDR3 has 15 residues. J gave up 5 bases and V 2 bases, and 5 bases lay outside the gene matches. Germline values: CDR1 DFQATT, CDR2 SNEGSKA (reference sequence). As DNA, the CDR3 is TGCAGTGCTAGACTTAGCGGGAGGGGTAACAATGAGCAGTTCTTC. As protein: CSARLSGRGNNEQFF.

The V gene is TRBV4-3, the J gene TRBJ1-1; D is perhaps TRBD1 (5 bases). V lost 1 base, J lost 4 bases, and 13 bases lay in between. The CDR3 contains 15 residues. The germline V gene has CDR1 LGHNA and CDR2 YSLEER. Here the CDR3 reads CASSQVGGTGTEAFF. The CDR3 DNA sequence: TGCGCCAGCAGCCAAGTCGGAGGGACGGGCACTGAAGCTTTCTTT.

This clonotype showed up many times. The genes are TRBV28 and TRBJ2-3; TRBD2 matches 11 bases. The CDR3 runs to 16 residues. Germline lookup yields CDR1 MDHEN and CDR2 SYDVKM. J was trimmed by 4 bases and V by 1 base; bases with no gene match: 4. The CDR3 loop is CASSLSPSGRSDTQYF. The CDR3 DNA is TGTGCCAGCAGTTTATCGCCTAGCGGGAGGTCAGATACGCAGTATTTT.

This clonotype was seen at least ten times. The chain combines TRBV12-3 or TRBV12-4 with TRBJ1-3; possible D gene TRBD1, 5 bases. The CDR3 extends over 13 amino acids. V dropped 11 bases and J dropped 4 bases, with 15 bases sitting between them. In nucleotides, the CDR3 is TGTGCCTCCGACCGACAGTCAGGAAACACCATATATTTT. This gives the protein CASDRQSGNTIYF.

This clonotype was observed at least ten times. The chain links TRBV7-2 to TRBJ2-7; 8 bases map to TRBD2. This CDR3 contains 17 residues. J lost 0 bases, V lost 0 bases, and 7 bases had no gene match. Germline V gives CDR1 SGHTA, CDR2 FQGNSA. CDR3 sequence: CASSLALGRGASYEQYF. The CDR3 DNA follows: TGTGCCAGCAGCTTAGCGCTGGGGCGGGGGGCCTCCTACGAGCAGTACTTC. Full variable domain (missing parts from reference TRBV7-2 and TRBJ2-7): GAGVSQSPSNKVTEKGKDVELRCDPISGHTALYWYRQSLGQGLEFLIYFQGNSAPDKSGLPSDRFSAERTGGSVSTLTIQRTQQEDSAVYLCASSLALGRGASYEQYFGPGTRLTVT.

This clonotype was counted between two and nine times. The CDR3 sequence: CASSQETYSYSYEQYF. The CDR3 DNA sequence: TGCGCCAGCAGCCAAGAAACCTACAGTTACTCCTACGAGCAGTACTTC. J is TRBJ2-7 and V is TRBV4-1, with no clear D. CDR3 length: 16 amino acids. Germline V CDR1 and CDR2: MGHRA, YSYEKL. Trimming took 0 bases from V and 0 from J, leaving 12 bases between them.

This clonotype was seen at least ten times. The CDR3 bases are TGCGCCAGCAGCCCCTACGTAACTCAGACAGGCGGCTACACCTTC. This translates into CASSPYVTQTGGYTF. The chain recombines TRBV4-3 with TRBJ1-2; possibly TRBD1 for D (6 bases). The CDR3 consists of 15 residues. Trimming removed 4 bases from V and 8 bases from J, with 20 bases in between. CDR1 and CDR2 from the germline V gene are LGHNA and YSLEER.

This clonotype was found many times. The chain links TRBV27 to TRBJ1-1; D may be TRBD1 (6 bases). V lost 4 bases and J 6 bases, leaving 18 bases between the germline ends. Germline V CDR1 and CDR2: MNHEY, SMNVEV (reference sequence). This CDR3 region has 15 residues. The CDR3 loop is CASSSPRGLSAEAFF. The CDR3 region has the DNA TGTGCCAGCAGTTCACCCAGGGGCTTAAGCGCTGAAGCTTTCTTT.

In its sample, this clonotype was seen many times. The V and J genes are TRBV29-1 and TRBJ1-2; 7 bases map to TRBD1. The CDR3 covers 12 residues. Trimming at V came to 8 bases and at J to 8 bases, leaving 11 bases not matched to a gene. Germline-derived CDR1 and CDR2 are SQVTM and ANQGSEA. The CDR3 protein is CSPWDRSSGYTF. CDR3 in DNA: TGCAGCCCCTGGGACAGATCTTCGGGCTACACCTTC.

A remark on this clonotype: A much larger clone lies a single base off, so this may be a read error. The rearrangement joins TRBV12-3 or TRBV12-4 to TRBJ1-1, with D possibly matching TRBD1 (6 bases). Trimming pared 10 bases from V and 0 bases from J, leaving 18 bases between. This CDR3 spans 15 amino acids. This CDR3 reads CATRGGSRMNTEAFF. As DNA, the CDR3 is TGTGCCACCCGAGGGGGTAGTCGGATGAACACTGAAGCTTTCTTT.

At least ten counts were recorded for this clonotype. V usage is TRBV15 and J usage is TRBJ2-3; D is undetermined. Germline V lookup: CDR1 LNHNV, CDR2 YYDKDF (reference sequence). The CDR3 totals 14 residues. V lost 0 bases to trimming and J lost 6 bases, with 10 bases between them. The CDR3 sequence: CATSRDVLPDTQYF. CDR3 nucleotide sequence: TGTGCCACCAGCAGAGATGTTTTGCCGGATACGCAGTATTTT.

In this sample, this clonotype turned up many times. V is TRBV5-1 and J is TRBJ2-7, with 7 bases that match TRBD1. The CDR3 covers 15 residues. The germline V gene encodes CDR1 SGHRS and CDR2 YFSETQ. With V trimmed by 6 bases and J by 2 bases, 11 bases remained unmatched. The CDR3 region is CASTPGQGDPYEQYF. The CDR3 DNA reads TGCGCCAGCACCCCTGGGCAGGGGGATCCCTACGAGCAGTACTTC.

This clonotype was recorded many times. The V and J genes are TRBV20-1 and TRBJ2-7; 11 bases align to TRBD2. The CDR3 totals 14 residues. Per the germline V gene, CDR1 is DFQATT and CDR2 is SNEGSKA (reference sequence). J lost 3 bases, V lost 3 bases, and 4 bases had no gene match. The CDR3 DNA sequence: TGCAGTGCTAGGGGGGGGACTAGCGGCTACGAGCAGTACTTC. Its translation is CSARGGTSGYEQYF.

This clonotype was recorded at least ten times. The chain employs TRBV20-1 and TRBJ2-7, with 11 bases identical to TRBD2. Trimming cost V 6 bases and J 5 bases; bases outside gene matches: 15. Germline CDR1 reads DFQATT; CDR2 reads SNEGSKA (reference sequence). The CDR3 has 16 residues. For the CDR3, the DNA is TGCAGTGCCGGGTGGCCTCTAGCGGGAGGCTCTCACGAGCAGTACTTC. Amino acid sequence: CSAGWPLAGGSHEQYF.

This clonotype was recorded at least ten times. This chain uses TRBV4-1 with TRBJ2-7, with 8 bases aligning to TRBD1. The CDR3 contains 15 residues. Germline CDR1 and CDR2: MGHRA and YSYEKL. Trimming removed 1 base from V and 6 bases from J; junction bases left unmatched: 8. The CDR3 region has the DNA TGCGCCAGCAGCCAAGTCGGACAGGGAAGGGGCGAGCAGTACTTC. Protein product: CASSQVGQGRGEQYF.

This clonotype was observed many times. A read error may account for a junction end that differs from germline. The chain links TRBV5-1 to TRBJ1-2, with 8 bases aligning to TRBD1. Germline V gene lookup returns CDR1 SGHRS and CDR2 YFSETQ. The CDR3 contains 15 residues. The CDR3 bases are TGCGCCAGCTGCTTGGACAGGGCGACTAACTATGGCTACACCTTC. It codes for CASCLDRATNYGYTF.

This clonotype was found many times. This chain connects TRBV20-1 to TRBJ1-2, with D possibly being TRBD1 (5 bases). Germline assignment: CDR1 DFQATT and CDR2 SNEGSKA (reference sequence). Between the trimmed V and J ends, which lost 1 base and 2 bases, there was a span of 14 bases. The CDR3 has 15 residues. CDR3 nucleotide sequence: TGCAGTGCTAGAGCCCCAGGGCAGCGAAACTATGGCTACACCTTC. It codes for CSARAPGQRNYGYTF.

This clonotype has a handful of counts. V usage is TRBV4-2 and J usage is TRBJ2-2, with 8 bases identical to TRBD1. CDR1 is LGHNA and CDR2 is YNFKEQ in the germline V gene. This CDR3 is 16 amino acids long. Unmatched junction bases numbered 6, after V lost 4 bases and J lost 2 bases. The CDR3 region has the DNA TGTGCCAGCAGCCTCCAGACAGGGGATAACACCGGGGAGCTGTTTTTT. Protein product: CASSLQTGDNTGELFF.

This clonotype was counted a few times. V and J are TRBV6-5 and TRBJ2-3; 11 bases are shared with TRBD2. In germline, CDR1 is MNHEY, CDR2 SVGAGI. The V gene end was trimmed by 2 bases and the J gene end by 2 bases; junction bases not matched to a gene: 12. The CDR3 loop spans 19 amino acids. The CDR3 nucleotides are TGTGCCAGCAGTTACCCGACTAGCGGGGCGGAAATTTTCACAGATACGCAGTATTTT. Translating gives CASSYPTSGAEIFTDTQYF.

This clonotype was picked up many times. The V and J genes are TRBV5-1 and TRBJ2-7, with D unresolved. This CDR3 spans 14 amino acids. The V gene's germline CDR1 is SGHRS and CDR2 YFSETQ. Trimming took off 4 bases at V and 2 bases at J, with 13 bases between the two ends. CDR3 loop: CASSRTGSAYEQYF. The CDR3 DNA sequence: TGCGCCAGCAGCAGGACCGGGTCCGCCTACGAGCAGTACTTC.

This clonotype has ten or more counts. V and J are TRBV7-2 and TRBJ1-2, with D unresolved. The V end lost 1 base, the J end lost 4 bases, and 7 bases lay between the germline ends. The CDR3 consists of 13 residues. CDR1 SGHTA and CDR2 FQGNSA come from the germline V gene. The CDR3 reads CASSLGILYGYTF. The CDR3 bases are TGTGCCAGCAGCTTAGGTATACTCTATGGCTACACCTTC.

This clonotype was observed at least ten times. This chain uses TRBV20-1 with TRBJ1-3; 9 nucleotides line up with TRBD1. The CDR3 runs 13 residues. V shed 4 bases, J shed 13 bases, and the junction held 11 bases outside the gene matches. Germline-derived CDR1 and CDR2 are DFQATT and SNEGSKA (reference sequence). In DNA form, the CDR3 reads TGCAGTGCTAACCGGGACAGGGCAGCTCAAATATATTTT. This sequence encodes CSANRDRAAQIYF.

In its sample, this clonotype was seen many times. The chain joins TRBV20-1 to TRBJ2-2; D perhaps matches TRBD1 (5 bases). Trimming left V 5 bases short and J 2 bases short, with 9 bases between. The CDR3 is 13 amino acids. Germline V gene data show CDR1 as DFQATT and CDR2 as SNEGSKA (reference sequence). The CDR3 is CSADRSNTGELFF. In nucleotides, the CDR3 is TGCAGTGCTGACAGATCCAACACCGGGGAGCTGTTTTTT.

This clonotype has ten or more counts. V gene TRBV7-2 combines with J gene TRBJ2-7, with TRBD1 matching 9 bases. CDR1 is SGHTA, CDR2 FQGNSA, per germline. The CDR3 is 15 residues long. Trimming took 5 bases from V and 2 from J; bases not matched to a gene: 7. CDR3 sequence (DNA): TGTGCCAGCAGCCGGACAGGGGAATTTACCTACGAGCAGTACTTC. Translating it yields CASSRTGEFTYEQYF.

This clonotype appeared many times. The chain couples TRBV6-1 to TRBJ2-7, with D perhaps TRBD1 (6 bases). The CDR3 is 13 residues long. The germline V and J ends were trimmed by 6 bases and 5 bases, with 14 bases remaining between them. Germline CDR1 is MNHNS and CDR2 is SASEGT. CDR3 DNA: TGTGCCAGCAGCCAACACAGGGTACACGAGCAGTACTTC. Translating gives CASSQHRVHEQYF.

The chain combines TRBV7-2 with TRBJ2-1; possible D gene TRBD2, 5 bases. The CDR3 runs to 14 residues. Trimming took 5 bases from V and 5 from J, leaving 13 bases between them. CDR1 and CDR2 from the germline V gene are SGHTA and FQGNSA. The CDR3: CASSRAASHNEQFF. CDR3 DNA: TGTGCCAGCAGCCGGGCGGCTAGCCACAATGAGCAGTTCTTC.

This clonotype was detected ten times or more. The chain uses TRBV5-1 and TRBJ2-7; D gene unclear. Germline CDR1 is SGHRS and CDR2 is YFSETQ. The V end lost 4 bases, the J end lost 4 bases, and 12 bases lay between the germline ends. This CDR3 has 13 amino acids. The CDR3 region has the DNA TGCGCCAGCAGCGTTTCGGACGCGTACGAGCAGTACTTC. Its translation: CASSVSDAYEQYF. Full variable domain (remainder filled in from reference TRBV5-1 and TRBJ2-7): KAGVTQTPRYLIKTRGQQVTLSCSPISGHRSVSWYQQTPGQGLQFLFEYFSETQRNKGNFPGRFSGRQFSNSRSEMNVSTLELGDSALYLCASSVSDAYEQYFGPGTRLTVT.

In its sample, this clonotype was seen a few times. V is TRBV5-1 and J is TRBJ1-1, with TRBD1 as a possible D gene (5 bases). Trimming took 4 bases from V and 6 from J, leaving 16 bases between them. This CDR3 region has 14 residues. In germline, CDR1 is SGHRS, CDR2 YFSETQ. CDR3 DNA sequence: TGCGCCAGCAGCCCCGGGGCAGGGAGCGCTGAAGCTTTCTTT. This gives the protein CASSPGAGSAEAFF.

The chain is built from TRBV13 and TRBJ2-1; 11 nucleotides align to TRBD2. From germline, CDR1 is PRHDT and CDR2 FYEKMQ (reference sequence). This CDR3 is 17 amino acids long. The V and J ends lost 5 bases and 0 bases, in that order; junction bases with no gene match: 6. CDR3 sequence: CASSLGLAGPSYNEQFF. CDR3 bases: TGTGCCAGCAGCCTCGGACTAGCGGGTCCCTCCTACAATGAGCAGTTCTTC.

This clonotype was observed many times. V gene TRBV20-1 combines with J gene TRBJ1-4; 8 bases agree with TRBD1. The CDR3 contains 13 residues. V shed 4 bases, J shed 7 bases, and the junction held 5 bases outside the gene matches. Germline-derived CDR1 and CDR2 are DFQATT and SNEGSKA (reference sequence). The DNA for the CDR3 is TGCAGTGCTACAGGGGGCGATGGTGAAAAACTGTTTTTT. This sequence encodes CSATGGDGEKLFF.